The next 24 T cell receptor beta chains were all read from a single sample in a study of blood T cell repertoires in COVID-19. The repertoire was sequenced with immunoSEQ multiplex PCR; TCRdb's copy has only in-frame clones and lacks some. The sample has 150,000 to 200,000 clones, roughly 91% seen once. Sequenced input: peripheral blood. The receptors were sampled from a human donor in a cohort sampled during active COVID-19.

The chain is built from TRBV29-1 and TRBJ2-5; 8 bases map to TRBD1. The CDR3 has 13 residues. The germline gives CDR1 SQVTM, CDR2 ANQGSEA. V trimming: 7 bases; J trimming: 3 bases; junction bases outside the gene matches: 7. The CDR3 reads CSGTGFAKETQYF. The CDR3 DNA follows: TGCAGCGGGACAGGGTTCGCAAAAGAGACCCAGTACTTC. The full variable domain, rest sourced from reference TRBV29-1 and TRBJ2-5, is SAVISQKPSRDICQRGTSLTIQCQVDSQVTMMFWYRQQPGQSLTLIATANQGSEATYESGFVIDKFPISRPNLTFSTLTVSNMSPEDSSIYLCSGTGFAKETQYFGPGTRLLVL.

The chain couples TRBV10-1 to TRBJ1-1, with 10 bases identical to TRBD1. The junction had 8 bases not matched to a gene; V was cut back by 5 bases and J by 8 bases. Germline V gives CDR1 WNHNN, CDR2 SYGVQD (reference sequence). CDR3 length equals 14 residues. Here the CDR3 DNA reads TGCGCCAGCAGTCACGACAGGGGGCCAGTCGAAGCTTTCTTT. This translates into CASSHDRGPVEAFF.

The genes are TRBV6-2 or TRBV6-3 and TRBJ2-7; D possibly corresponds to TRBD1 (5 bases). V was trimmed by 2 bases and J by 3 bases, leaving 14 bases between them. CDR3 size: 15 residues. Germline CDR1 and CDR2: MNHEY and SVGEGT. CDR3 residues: CASSYPPGNDYEQYF. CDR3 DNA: TGTGCCAGCAGTTACCCCCCAGGGAACGACTACGAGCAGTACTTC.

The CDR3 sequence: CASSPTPPGRAPSYEQYF. For the CDR3, the DNA is TGTGCCAGCAGTCCGACCCCCCCCGGCAGGGCGCCATCCTACGAGCAGTACTTC. This chain links TRBV27 with TRBJ2-7, with D possibly being TRBD1 (5 bases). CDR1 and CDR2 from the germline V gene are MNHEY and SMNVEV (reference sequence). The CDR3 runs to 18 residues. V shed 5 bases and J shed 1 base, with 24 bases lying between them.

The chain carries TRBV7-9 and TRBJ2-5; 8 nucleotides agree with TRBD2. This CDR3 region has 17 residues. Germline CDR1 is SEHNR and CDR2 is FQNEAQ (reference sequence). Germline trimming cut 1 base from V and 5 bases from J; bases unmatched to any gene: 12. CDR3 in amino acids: CASSLGRVSGGLETQYF. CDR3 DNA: TGTGCCAGCAGCTTAGGACGTGTGTCGGGGGGGCTTGAGACCCAGTACTTC.

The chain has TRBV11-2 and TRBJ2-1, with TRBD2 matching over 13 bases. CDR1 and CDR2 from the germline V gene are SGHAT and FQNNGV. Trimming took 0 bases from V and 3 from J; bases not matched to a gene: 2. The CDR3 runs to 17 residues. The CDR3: CASSLERLAGGYNEQFF. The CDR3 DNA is TGTGCCAGCAGCTTAGAGAGACTAGCGGGAGGCTACAATGAGCAGTTCTTC.

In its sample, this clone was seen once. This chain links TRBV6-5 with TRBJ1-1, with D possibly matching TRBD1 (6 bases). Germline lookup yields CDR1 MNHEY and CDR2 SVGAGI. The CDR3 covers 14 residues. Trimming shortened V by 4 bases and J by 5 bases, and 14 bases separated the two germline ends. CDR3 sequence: CASSLSQGKTEAFF. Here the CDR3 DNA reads TGTGCCAGCAGTTTGAGTCAGGGGAAAACTGAAGCTTTCTTT.

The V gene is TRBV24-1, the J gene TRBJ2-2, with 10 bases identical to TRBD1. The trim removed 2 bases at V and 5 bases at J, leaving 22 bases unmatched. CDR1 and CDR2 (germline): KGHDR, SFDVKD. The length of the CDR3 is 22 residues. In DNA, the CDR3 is TGTGCCACCAGTGATTGTTATTTCGGGGACAGGGGTTCCCAACGAGAGACCGGGGAGCTGTTTTTT. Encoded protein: CATSDCYFGDRGSQRETGELFF.

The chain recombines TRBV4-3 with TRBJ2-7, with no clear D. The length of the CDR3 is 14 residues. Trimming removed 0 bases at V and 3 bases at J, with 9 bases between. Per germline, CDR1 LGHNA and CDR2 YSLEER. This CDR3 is CASSQDLWSYEQYF. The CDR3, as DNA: TGCGCCAGCAGCCAAGATCTGTGGAGCTACGAGCAGTACTTC.

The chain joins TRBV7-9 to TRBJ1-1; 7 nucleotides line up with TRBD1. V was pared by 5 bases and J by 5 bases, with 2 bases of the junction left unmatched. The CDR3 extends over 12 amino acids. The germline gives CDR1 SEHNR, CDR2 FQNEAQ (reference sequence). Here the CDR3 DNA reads TGTGCCAGCAGCCCAGGGGGAACTGAAGCTTTCTTT. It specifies CASSPGGTEAFF. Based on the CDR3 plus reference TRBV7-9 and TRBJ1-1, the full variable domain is DTGVSQNPRHKITKRGQNVTFRCDPISEHNRLYWYRQTLGQGPEFLTYFQNEAQLEKSRLLSDRFSAERPKGSFSTLEIQRTEQGDSAMYLCASSPGGTEAFFGQGTRLTVV.

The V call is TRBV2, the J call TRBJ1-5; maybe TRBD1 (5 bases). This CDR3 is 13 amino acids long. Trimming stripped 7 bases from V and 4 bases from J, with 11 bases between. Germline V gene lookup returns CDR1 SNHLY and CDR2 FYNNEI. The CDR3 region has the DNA TGTGCCAGCACCAGACAGTATAATCAGCCCCAGCATTTT. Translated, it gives CASTRQYNQPQHF. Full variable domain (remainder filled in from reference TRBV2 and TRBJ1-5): EPEVTQTPSHQVTQMGQEVILRCVPISNHLYFYWYRQILGQKVEFLVSFYNNEISEKSEIFDDQFSVERPDGSNFTLKIRSTKLEDSAMYFCASTRQYNQPQHFGDGTRLSIL.

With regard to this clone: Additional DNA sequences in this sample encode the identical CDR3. The CDR3 DNA reads as TGTGCCAGCAGCCCCCGGACTAGCGGAGCCACAGATACGCAGTATTTT. Protein sequence: CASSPRTSGATDTQYF. The J gene is TRBJ2-3, the V gene TRBV6-2 or TRBV6-3; TRBD2 matches 10 bases. This CDR3 has 16 amino acids. Germline V CDR1 and CDR2: MNHEY, SVGEGT. Trimming at V came to 6 bases and at J to 2 bases, leaving 8 bases not matched to a gene.

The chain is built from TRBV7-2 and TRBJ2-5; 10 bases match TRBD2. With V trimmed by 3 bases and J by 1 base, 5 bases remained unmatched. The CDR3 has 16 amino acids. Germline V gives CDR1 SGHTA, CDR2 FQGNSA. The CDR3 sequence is CASSFLAGAPQETQYF. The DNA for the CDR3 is TGTGCCAGCAGCTTTCTAGCGGGGGCCCCCCAAGAGACCCAGTACTTC. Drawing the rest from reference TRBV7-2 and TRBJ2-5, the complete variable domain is GAGVSQSPSNKVTEKGKDVELRCDPISGHTALYWYRQSLGQGLEFLIYFQGNSAPDKSGLPSDRFSAERTGGSVSTLTIQRTQQEDSAVYLCASSFLAGAPQETQYFGPGTRLLVL.

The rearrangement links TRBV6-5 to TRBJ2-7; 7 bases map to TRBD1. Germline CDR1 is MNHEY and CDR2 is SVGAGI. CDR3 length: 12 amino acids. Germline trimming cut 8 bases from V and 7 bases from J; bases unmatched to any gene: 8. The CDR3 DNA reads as TGTGCCAGCCAAACAGGGGCGGGTGAGCAGTACTTC. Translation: CASQTGAGEQYF.

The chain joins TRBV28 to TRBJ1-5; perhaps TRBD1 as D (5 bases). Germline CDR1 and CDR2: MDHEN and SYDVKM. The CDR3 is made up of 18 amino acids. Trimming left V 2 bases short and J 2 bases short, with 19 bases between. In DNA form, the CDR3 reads TGTGCCAGCAGTTTAATTACGGGAGGGGTTGGTCGCAATCAGCCCCAGCATTTT. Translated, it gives CASSLITGGVGRNQPQHF.

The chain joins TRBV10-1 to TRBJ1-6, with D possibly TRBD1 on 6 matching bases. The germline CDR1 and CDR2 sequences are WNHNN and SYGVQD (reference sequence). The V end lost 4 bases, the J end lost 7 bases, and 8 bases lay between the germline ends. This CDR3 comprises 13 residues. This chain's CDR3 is CASSGQVNSPLHF. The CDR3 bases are TGCGCCAGCAGTGGACAGGTGAATTCACCCCTCCACTTT.

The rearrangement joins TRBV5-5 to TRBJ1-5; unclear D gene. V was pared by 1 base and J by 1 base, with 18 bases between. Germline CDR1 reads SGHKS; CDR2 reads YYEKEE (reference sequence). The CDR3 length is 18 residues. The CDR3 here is CASSLSMRGRGSNQPQHF. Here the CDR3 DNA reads TGTGCCAGCAGCTTGAGTATGAGAGGTCGAGGAAGCAATCAGCCCCAGCATTTT. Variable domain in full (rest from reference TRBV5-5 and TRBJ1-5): DAGVTQSPTHLIKTRGQQVTLRCSPISGHKSVSWYQQVLGQGPQFIFQYYEKEERGRGNFPDRFSARQFPNYSSELNVNALLLGDSALYLCASSLSMRGRGSNQPQHFGDGTRLSIL.

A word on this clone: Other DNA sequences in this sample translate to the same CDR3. In DNA form, the CDR3 reads TGTGCCAGCAGTGGACAGAGCAATCAGCCCCAGCATTTT. This gives the protein CASSGQSNQPQHF. This chain joins TRBV6-2 or TRBV6-3 and TRBJ1-5; D is possibly TRBD1 (6 bases). CDR3 length equals 13 residues. Germline V gene data show CDR1 as MNHEY and CDR2 as SVGEGT. Trimming stripped 5 bases from V and 1 base from J, with 6 bases between.

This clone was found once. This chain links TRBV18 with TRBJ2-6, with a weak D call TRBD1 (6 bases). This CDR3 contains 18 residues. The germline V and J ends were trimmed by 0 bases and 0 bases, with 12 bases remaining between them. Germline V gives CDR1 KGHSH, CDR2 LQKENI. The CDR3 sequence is CASSPPGGQISGANVLTF. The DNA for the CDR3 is TGTGCCAGCTCACCACCTGGTGGACAGATCTCTGGGGCCAACGTCCTGACTTTC.

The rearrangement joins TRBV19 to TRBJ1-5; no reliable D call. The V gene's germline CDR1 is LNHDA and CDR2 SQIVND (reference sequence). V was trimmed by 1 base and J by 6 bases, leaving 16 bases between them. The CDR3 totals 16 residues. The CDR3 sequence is CASSIAIGPVPQPQHF. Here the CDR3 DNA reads TGTGCCAGTAGTATAGCAATCGGTCCGGTTCCTCAGCCCCAGCATTTT.

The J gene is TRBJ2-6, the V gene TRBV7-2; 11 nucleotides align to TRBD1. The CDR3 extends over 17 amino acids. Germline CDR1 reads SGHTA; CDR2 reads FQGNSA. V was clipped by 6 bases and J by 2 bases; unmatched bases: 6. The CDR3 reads CASSYTGQGAGANVLTF. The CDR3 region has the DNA TGTGCCAGCAGTTACACGGGACAGGGGGCTGGGGCCAACGTCCTGACTTTC.

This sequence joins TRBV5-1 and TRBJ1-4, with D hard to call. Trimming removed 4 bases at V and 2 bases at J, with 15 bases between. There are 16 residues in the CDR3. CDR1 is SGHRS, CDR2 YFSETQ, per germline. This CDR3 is CASSRSEGVTNEKLFF. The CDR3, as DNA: TGCGCCAGCAGCCGTTCGGAGGGCGTTACTAATGAAAAACTGTTTTTT.

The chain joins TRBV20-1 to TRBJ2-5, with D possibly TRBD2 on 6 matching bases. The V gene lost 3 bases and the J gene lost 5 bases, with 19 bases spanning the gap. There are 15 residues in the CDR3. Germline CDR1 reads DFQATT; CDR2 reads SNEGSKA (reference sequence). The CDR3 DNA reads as TGCAGTGCTAGTCGCGGGGTGGGGCCTGGGGAGACCCAGTACTTC. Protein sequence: CSASRGVGPGETQYF.

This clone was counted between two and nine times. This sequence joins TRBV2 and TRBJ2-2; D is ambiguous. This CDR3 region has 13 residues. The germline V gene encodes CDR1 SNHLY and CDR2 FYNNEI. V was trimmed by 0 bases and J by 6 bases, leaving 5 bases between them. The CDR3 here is CASSEALAGELFF. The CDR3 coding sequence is TGTGCCAGCAGTGAAGCGCTAGCCGGGGAGCTGTTTTTT.